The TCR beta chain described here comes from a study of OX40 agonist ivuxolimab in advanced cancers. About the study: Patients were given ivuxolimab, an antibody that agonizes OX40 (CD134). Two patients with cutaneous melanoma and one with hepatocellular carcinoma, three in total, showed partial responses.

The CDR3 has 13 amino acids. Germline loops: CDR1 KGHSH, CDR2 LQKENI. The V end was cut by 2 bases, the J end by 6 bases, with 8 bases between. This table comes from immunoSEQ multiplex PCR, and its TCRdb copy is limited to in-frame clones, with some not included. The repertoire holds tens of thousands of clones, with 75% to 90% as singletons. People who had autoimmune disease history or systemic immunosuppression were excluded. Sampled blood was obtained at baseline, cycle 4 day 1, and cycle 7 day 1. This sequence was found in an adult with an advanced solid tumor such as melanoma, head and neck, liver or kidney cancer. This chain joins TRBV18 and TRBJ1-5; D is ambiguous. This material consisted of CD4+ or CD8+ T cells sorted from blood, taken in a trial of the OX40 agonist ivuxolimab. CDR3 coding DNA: TGTGCCAGCTCACCAGGGCCGGGTCAGCCCCAGCATTTT. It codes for CASSPGPGQPQHF.